This entry is about one TCR beta chain. What it recognizes is unknown. Assay used: immunoSEQ multiplex PCR; TCRdb lists only in-frame clones, some missing. This sample has around 82,000 clones, with 84% found just once. The entry originates in a study of identifying expanded T cells in peripheral blood. The V and J ends lost 5 bases and 5 bases, in that order; junction bases with no gene match: 5. From germline, CDR1 is SEHNR and CDR2 FQNEAQ (reference sequence). This CDR3 spans 15 amino acids. No infections or other immune events were documented during collection. The study's findings and limits: Over about two and four weeks, about 15 and 19 clones changed, versus roughly 1.1 between replicates. Across healthy donors, higher total template counts meant significantly greater approximately 2-week count variance.

The V gene is TRBV7-9, the J gene TRBJ2-2; 10 nucleotides align to TRBD2. The sample comprised blood. The source is a person between 18 and 75 years old in good health. For the CDR3, the DNA is TGTGCCAGCAGCCTACTAGCGGGATGGACCGGGGAGCTGTTTTTT. Translating gives CASSLLAGWTGELFF.